This is a list of T cell receptor beta chains from one sample in a study of blood T cell repertoires in COVID-19. The method was immunoSEQ multiplex PCR; TCRdb's version includes in-frame clones alone and lacks a portion of them. The profile shows 140,000 or so clones, approximately 89% of them singletons. Sequenced input: peripheral blood. These receptors originate from a human donor in a cohort sampled during active COVID-19. Both conserved end residues are part of each CDR3. The D gene is left open where the match is weak. Clone size, where shown, is once, few, many, or a class for clones that have expanded.

D gene: TRBD2; V gene: TRBV30; J gene: TRBJ2-5; clone size: -; CDR3 DNA: TGTGCCTGGAGCGTAGCGGGCTCAGAGACCCAGTACTTC; CDR3 protein: CAWSVAGSETQYF
D gene: -; V gene: TRBV12-5; J gene: TRBJ2-3; clone size: -; CDR3 DNA: TGTGCTAGTGGCCCAGATATCACAGATACGCAGTATTTT; CDR3 protein: CASGPDITDTQYF
D gene: TRBD2; V gene: TRBV27; J gene: TRBJ2-2; clone size: -; CDR3 DNA: TGTGCCAGCAGTTTTTTAGCGGGGGGGCTAGGCGGGGAGCTGTTTTTT; CDR3 protein: CASSFLAGGLGGELFF
D gene: -; V gene: TRBV21-1; J gene: TRBJ2-3; clone size: few; CDR3 DNA: TGTGCCAGCAGCAAGGCCGACTGGGATACGCAGTATTTT; CDR3 protein: CASSKADWDTQYF
D gene: TRBD1; V gene: TRBV5-1; J gene: TRBJ2-7; clone size: -; CDR3 DNA: TGCGCCAGCAGCTTCAACCAGGGGGCTAACGAGCAGTACTTC; CDR3 protein: CASSFNQGANEQYF
D gene: TRBD1; V gene: TRBV27; J gene: TRBJ1-1; clone size: -; CDR3 DNA: TGTGCCAGCAGAAGACAGGGAAACACTGAAGCTTTCTTT; CDR3 protein: CASRRQGNTEAFF
D gene: TRBD1; V gene: TRBV7-9; J gene: TRBJ2-1; clone size: -; CDR3 DNA: TGTGCCAGCAGCTTTACAACAGTTACGACAGGGCTGAACGATGAGCAGTTCTTC; CDR3 protein: CASSFTTVTTGLNDEQFF
D gene: TRBD1; V gene: TRBV4-3; J gene: TRBJ1-6; clone size: -; CDR3 DNA: TGCGCCAGCAGCCCATGGACAGGGGATTCACCCCTCCACTTT; CDR3 protein: CASSPWTGDSPLHF
D gene: -; V gene: TRBV20-1; J gene: TRBJ1-1; clone size: -; CDR3 DNA: TGCAGAGCTCAGGGGACCACTGAAGCTTTCTTT; CDR3 protein: CRAQGTTEAFF
D gene: TRBD1; V gene: TRBV7-2; J gene: TRBJ1-3; clone size: -; CDR3 DNA: TGTGCCACCCGACAGGGGGCGACTGGAAACACCATATATTTT; CDR3 protein: CATRQGATGNTIYF
D gene: -; V gene: TRBV6-5; J gene: TRBJ1-1; clone size: few; CDR3 DNA: TGTGCCAGCAGTTATGTGGGGAGAGCTTTCTTT; CDR3 protein: CASSYVGRAFF
D gene: TRBD2; V gene: TRBV27; J gene: TRBJ2-7; clone size: -; CDR3 DNA: TGTGCCAGCAGTCCGTACCAGCGGGGGGGCGGCGAGCAGTACTTC; CDR3 protein: CASSPYQRGGGEQYF
D gene: -; V gene: TRBV6-1; J gene: TRBJ1-5; clone size: -; CDR3 DNA: TGTGCCAGCAGTGGGGTCCGGGACACCCATAGCAATCAGCCCCAGCATTTT; CDR3 protein: CASSGVRDTHSNQPQHF
D gene: TRBD1; V gene: TRBV5-1; J gene: TRBJ2-1; clone size: -; CDR3 DNA: TGCGCCAGCAGCCCGGGACAGGGGTGGGGTGAGCAGTTCTTC; CDR3 protein: CASSPGQGWGEQFF